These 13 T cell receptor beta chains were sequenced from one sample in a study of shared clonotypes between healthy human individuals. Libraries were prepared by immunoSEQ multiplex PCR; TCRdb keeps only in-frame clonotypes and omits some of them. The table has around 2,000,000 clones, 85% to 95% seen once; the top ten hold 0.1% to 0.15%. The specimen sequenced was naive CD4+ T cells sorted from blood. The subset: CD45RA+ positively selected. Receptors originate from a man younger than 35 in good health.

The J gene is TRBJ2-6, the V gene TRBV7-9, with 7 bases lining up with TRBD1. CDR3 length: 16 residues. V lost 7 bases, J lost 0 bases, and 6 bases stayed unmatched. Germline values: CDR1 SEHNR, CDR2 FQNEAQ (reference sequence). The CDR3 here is CASTRTGSSGANVLTF. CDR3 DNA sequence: TGTGCCAGCACCAGGACAGGTAGCTCTGGGGCCAACGTCCTGACTTTC. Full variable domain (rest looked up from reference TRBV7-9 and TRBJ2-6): DTGVSQNPRHKITKRGQNVTFRCDPISEHNRLYWYRQTLGQGPEFLTYFQNEAQLEKSRLLSDRFSAERPKGSFSTLEIQRTEQGDSAMYLCASTRTGSSGANVLTFGAGSRLTVL.

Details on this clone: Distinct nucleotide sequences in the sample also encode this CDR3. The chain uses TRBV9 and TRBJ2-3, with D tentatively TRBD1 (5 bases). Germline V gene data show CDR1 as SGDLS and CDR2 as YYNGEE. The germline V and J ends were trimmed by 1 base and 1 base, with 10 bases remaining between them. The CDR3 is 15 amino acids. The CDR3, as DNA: TGTGCCAGCAGCGTACAGGGCTCGGGCACAGATACGCAGTATTTT. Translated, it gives CASSVQGSGTDTQYF.

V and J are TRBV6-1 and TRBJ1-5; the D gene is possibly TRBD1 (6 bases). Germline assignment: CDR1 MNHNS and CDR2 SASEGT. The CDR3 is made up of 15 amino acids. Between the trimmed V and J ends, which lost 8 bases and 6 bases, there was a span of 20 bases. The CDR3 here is CASGNGGLRRQPQHF. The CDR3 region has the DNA TGTGCCAGCGGTAATGGGGGGCTCCGACGTCAGCCCCAGCATTTT.

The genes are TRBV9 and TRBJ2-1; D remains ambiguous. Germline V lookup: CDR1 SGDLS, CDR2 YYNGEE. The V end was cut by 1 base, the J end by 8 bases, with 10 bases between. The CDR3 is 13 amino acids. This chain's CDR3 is CASSVSPLDEQFF. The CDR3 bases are TGTGCCAGCAGCGTAAGTCCTCTAGATGAGCAGTTCTTC.

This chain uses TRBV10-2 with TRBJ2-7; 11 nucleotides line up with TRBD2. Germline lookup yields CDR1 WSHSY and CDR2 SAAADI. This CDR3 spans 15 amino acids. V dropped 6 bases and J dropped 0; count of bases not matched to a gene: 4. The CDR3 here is CASRKGTSGSYEQYF. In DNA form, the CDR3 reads TGCGCCAGCAGGAAAGGGACTAGCGGCTCCTACGAGCAGTACTTC.

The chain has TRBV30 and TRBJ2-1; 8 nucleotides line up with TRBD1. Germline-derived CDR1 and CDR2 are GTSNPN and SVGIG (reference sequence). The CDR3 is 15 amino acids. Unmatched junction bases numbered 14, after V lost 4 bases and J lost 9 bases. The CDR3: CAWNNFRTGYPEQFF. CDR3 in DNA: TGTGCCTGGAATAACTTTCGGACAGGGTACCCTGAGCAGTTCTTC.

The CDR3 sequence: CASSLTGTGGVEGYTF. In nucleotides, the CDR3 is TGTGCCAGCAGCTTAACCGGGACAGGGGGAGTAGAGGGCTACACCTTC. J is TRBJ1-2 and V is TRBV7-6, with 11 positions matching TRBD1. Germline V gene sequence: CDR1 SGHVS, CDR2 FNYEAQ. CDR3 size: 16 residues. V shed 2 bases and J 8 bases; nucleotides not matched to a gene: 10.

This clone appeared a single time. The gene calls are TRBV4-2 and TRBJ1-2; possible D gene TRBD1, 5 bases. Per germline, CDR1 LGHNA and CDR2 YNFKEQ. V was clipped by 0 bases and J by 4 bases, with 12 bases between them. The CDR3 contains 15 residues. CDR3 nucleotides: TGTGCCAGCAGCCAAGATCGAGGGGCTATCTATGGCTACACCTTC. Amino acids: CASSQDRGAIYGYTF.

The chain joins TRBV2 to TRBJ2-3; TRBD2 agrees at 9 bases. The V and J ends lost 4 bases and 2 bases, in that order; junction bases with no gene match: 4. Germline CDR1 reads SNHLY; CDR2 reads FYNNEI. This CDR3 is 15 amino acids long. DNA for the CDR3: TGTGCCAGCAGTGGGGCTAGCGGGACCACAGATACGCAGTATTTT. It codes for CASSGASGTTDTQYF.

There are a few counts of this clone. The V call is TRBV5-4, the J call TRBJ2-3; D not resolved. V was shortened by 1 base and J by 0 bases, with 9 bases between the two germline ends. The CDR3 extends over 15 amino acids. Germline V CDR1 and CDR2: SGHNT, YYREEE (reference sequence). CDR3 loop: CASSLSPLSTDTQYF. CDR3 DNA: TGTGCCAGCAGCTTGTCTCCGCTAAGCACAGATACGCAGTATTTT.

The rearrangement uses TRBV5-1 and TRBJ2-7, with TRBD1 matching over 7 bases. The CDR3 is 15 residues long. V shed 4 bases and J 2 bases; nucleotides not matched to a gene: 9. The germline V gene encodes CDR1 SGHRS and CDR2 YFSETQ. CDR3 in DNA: TGCGCCAGCAGCCTCACAGGGGTTACAACCTACGAGCAGTACTTC. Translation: CASSLTGVTTYEQYF. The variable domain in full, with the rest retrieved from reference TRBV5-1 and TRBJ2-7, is KAGVTQTPRYLIKTRGQQVTLSCSPISGHRSVSWYQQTPGQGLQFLFEYFSETQRNKGNFPGRFSGRQFSNSRSEMNVSTLELGDSALYLCASSLTGVTTYEQYFGPGTRLTVT.

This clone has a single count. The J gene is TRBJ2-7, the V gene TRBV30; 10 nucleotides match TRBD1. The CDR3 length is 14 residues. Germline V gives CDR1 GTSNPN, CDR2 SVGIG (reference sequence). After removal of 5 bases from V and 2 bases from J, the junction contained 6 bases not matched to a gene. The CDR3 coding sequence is TGTGCCTGGGACAGGGGGCCTACGGCCTACGAGCAGTACTTC. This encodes CAWDRGPTAYEQYF. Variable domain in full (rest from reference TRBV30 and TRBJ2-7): SQTIHQWPATLVQPVGSPLSLECTVEGTSNPNLYWYRQAAGRGLQLLFYSVGIGQISSEVPQNLSASRPQDRQFILSSKKLLLSDSGFYLCAWDRGPTAYEQYFGPGTRLTVT.

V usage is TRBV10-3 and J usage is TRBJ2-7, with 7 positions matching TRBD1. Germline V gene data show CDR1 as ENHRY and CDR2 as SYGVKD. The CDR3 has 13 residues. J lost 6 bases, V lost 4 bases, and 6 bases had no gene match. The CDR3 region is CAISGTGYFEQYF. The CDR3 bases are TGTGCCATCAGTGGGACAGGCTACTTCGAGCAGTACTTC.